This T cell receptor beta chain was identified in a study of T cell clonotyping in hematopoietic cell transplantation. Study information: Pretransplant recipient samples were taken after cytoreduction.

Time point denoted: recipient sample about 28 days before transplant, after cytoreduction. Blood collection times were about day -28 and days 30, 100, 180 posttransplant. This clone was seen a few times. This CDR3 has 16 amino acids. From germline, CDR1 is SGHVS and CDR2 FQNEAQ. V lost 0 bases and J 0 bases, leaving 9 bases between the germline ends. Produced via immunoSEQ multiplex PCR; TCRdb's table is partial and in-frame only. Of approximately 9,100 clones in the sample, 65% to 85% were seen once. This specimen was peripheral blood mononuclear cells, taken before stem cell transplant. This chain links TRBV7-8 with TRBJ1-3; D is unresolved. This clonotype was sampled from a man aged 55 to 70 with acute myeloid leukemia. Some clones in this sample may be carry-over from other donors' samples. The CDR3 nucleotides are TGTGCCAGCAGCTTAGCGCTCTCAGCCTCTGGAAACACCATATATTTT. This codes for CASSLALSASGNTIYF.